This TCR beta chain emerged from a study of response to subunit inactivated influenza vaccine. To note about this clonotype: What it binds is unknown.

The CDR3 consists of 13 residues. Germline V lookup: CDR1 KGHSH, CDR2 LQKENI. V gave up 2 bases and J gave up 4 bases, with 6 bases separating them. Study results and limitations: Seasonal influenza vaccination, on each occasion, was suggested by the authors to recruit few new T cells.

TCRdb passed the RT-PCR reads through MiXCR, listing each CDR3 protein once. The sample contains about 540,000 distinct CDR3 sequences, roughly 15% of which appear only once. The chain employs TRBV18 and TRBJ2-1; D uncertain. This receptor was taken from a man between 50 and 59 years old who received an inactivated influenza vaccine. The sample consisted of PBMCs from blood, taken 12 days after vaccination. The DNA of the CDR3 is TGTGCCAGCTCACCAGAAGTATACAATGAGCAGTTCTTC. Protein: CASSPEVYNEQFF.